The 5 T cell receptor beta chains in this list originate from one sample, sequenced in a study of blood T cell repertoires in COVID-19. Sequenced by immunoSEQ multiplex PCR; TCRdb stores in-frame clones only, minus some. Of some 75,000 clones in the sample, roughly 91% were seen once. The specimen sequenced was peripheral blood. Every receptor here comes from a man aged 55 to 70 with acute or convalescent COVID-19.

This sequence joins TRBV5-1 and TRBJ2-1, with 10 bases aligning to TRBD2. The CDR3 has 19 amino acids. Germline CDR1 reads SGHRS; CDR2 reads YFSETQ. V dropped 0 bases and J dropped 4; count of bases not matched to a gene: 13. Here the CDR3 reads CASSLARLAGAQHYNEQFF. Written as DNA, the CDR3 is TGCGCCAGCAGCTTGGCACGGCTAGCGGGAGCCCAGCATTACAATGAGCAGTTCTTC.

This clone is judged medium-sized (0.01 to 0.1%). The same CDR3 also results from other DNA sequences found in this sample. The V call is TRBV9, the J call TRBJ1-6; D remains ambiguous. V was pared by 4 bases and J by 1 base, with 9 bases between. Germline V lookup: CDR1 SGDLS, CDR2 YYNGEE. The CDR3 runs to 15 residues. The CDR3 sequence is CASSPPGSYNSPLHF. CDR3 bases: TGTGCCAGCAGCCCTCCCGGGTCCTATAATTCACCCCTCCACTTT.

The chain is built from TRBV30 and TRBJ1-1, with D uncertain. CDR3 size: 11 residues. V lost 2 bases and J lost 5, with 6 bases in between. Germline CDR1 and CDR2: GTSNPN and SVGIG (reference sequence). CDR3 protein: CAWSSSTEAFF. CDR3 nucleotides: TGTGCCTGGAGTTCTAGTACTGAAGCTTTCTTT.

A note on this clone: This specimen includes other DNA sequences encoding the same CDR3. The chain joins TRBV5-1 to TRBJ2-5, with D possibly TRBD2 on 7 matching bases. Germline-derived CDR1 and CDR2 are SGHRS and YFSETQ. The CDR3 has 14 residues. The V end was cut by 0 bases, the J end by 4 bases, with 10 bases between. CDR3 region: CASSLGRGAETQYF. CDR3 in DNA: TGCGCCAGCAGCTTGGGTCGGGGGGCAGAGACCCAGTACTTC.

The V and J genes are TRBV6-4 and TRBJ2-1, with 14 bases aligning to TRBD2. The junction had 9 bases not matched to a gene; V was cut back by 4 bases and J by 10 bases. The CDR3 is 16 residues long. The germline CDR1 and CDR2 sequences are MRHNA and SNTAGT. The chain's CDR3 is CASSAPTSGRAGEQFF. The DNA of the CDR3 is TGTGCCAGCAGTGCCCCGACTAGCGGGAGGGCCGGGGAGCAGTTCTTC.